The 28 T cell receptor beta chains reported below all come from one sample, sequenced in a study of blood T cells in healthy people across ages. A second PCR, run for roughly 7 to 11 cycles, used a sample-barcoded 5' primer plus a J-beta primer mix. TCRdb used MiXCR to reprocess the 5' RACE reads, holding one entry per CDR3 protein. This sample has approximately 400,000 distinct CDR3 sequences; approximately 52% occur once, and the top ten carry 51%. Sample: blood. The receptors shown here come from a man between 60 and 75 years old in good health.

This rearrangement joins TRBV6-2 or TRBV6-3 to TRBJ1-2, with no clear D. Trimming cost V 0 bases and J 5 bases, with 7 bases left between them. Germline V gives CDR1 MNHEY, CDR2 SVGEGT. The CDR3 runs to 13 residues. The CDR3: CASSYSSEYGYTF. In DNA, the CDR3 is TGTGCCAGCAGTTACTCCAGCGAGTATGGCTACACCTTC.

This clonotype was picked up a small number of times. The rearrangement uses TRBV20-1 and TRBJ2-1, with 10 bases identical to TRBD2. CDR1 and CDR2 from the germline V gene are DFQATT and SNEGSKA (reference sequence). J lost 5 bases, V lost 5 bases, and 3 bases had no gene match. The CDR3 is made up of 13 amino acids. CDR3 protein: CSARTSGNNEQFF. DNA for the CDR3: TGCAGTGCTCGGACTAGCGGAAACAATGAGCAGTTCTTC.

V gene TRBV6-1 combines with J gene TRBJ2-3; weak D call: TRBD2 (5 bases). Germline V lookup: CDR1 MNHNS, CDR2 SASEGT. The length of the CDR3 is 15 residues. The V end lost 2 bases, the J end lost 4 bases, and 13 bases lay between the germline ends. CDR3 sequence (DNA): TGTGCCAGCAGTGAATATCTAGCACAATCAGATACGCAGTATTTT. It translates to CASSEYLAQSDTQYF.

The chain combines TRBV20-1 with TRBJ2-7; 7 nucleotides align to TRBD1. Trimming removed 6 bases from V and 2 bases from J; junction bases left unmatched: 10. CDR3 length: 14 amino acids. Per the germline V gene, CDR1 is DFQATT and CDR2 is SNEGSKA (reference sequence). CDR3: CSALGQVLPYEQYF. The CDR3 DNA reads TGCAGTGCCCTTGGACAGGTCTTACCCTACGAGCAGTACTTC.

The chain links TRBV2 to TRBJ2-3; D not resolved. V shed 7 bases and J shed 0 bases, with 5 bases lying between them. CDR1 and CDR2 from the germline V gene are SNHLY and FYNNEI. CDR3 length: 12 amino acids. CDR3 loop: CASTVSTDTQYF. CDR3 DNA sequence: TGTGCCAGCACGGTCAGCACAGATACGCAGTATTTT.

The rearrangement joins TRBV7-8 to TRBJ2-2; TRBD1 matches 9 bases. This CDR3 has 13 residues. Trimming took 11 bases from V and 7 from J; bases not matched to a gene: 8. Germline CDR1 SGHVS, CDR2 FQNEAQ. The CDR3 loop is CAEQGARGGELFF. DNA of the CDR3: TGTGCCGAACAGGGGGCTCGTGGCGGGGAGCTGTTTTTT.

V and J are TRBV3-1 and TRBJ2-5; D not certain. CDR3 length equals 13 residues. Germline values: CDR1 LGHDT, CDR2 YNNKEL (reference sequence). Trimming left V 4 bases short and J 2 bases short, with 8 bases between. CDR3 in DNA: TGTGCCAGCAGCCTACGGTCTCAAGAGACCCAGTACTTC. This codes for CASSLRSQETQYF.

This chain joins TRBV5-1 and TRBJ2-7, with D possibly matching TRBD1 (5 bases). The closer fit of TRBJ2-5 to the DNA end suggests the J call may be wrong. CDR3 length equals 14 residues. CDR1 and CDR2 (germline): SGHRS, YFSETQ. CDR3 in DNA: TGCGCCAGCAGCTTCCCGGCAGGGAAGGAGACCCAGTACTTC. Protein product: CASSFPAGKETQYF.

The chain uses TRBV5-5 and TRBJ2-1; TRBD2 might be the D (6 bases). Germline V gene data show CDR1 as SGHKS and CDR2 as YYEKEE (reference sequence). The CDR3 is 12 residues long. V shed 3 bases and J shed 7 bases, with 8 bases lying between them. CDR3 loop: CASSSGTNEQFF. The CDR3 DNA sequence: TGTGCCAGCAGCTCCGGGACTAATGAGCAGTTCTTC.

This clonotype was found a few times. The rearrangement uses TRBV25-1 and TRBJ1-2; possibly TRBD1 for D (5 bases). There are 15 residues in the CDR3. Trimming stripped 2 bases from V and 5 bases from J, with 15 bases between. CDR1 is MGHDK, CDR2 SYGVNS, per germline. DNA of the CDR3: TGTGCCAGCAGTGAACCGGGGGGGACCTTTTATGGCTACACCTTC. It yields the protein CASSEPGGTFYGYTF.

This clonotype was detected many times. The rearrangement uses TRBV7-2 and TRBJ2-5; 11 bases agree with TRBD2. CDR1 and CDR2 (germline): SGHTA, FQGNSA. V lost 6 bases to trimming and J lost 2 bases; unmatched junction nucleotides: 5. The CDR3 has 15 amino acids. CDR3 region: CASSSLAGGQETQYF. CDR3 nucleotides: TGTGCCAGCAGTTCTCTAGCGGGGGGTCAAGAGACCCAGTACTTC.

J is TRBJ1-2 and V is TRBV12-3 or TRBV12-4; D remains ambiguous. This CDR3 spans 12 amino acids. V was cut by 6 bases and J by 8 bases, with 13 bases left in between. CDR3: CASSGYDRGYTF. The CDR3 DNA is TGTGCCAGCAGCGGATATGACCGAGGCTACACCTTC.

The chain combines TRBV7-9 with TRBJ1-1; 8 nucleotides line up with TRBD1. The germline CDR1 and CDR2 sequences are SEHNR and FQNEAQ (reference sequence). CDR3 length: 14 residues. V lost 5 bases to trimming and J lost 1 base; unmatched junction nucleotides: 3. As DNA, the CDR3 is TGTGCCAGCAGCCGTCAGGGGGCGAACACTGAAGCTTTCTTT. Its translation is CASSRQGANTEAFF.

The chain combines TRBV2 with TRBJ2-5, with 10 bases aligning to TRBD2. Germline values: CDR1 SNHLY, CDR2 FYNNEI. After removal of 6 bases from V and 11 bases from J, the junction contained 15 bases not matched to a gene. The CDR3 loop spans 15 amino acids. The CDR3 DNA reads TGTGCCAGCAGCGCTAGCGGGGGCACGAGGAATGAGCAGTACTTC. This sequence encodes CASSASGGTRNEQYF.

The V and J genes are TRBV12-3 or TRBV12-4 and TRBJ2-7, with 9 bases fitting TRBD2. TRBJ2-5 explains the end of the DNA better; the J call may be wrong. This CDR3 has 20 residues. CDR3 sequence (DNA): TGTGCCAGCAGTTCCGTCCCTCGGTTTACTAGTAGCGGGGGACGAGAGACCCAGTACTTC. As protein: CASSSVPRFTSSGGRETQYF.

This chain uses TRBV20-1 with TRBJ1-2; possible D gene TRBD1, 5 bases. Germline CDR1 DFQATT, CDR2 SNEGSKA (reference sequence). Trimming took off 0 bases at V and 4 bases at J, with 18 bases between the two ends. The CDR3 loop spans 16 amino acids. The CDR3, as DNA: TGCAGTGCTAGAGATCCGGGGCAGGGACGGAGCTATGGCTACACCTTC. Translation: CSARDPGQGRSYGYTF.

This sequence joins TRBV7-9 and TRBJ2-1, with D perhaps matching TRBD2 (6 bases). The J call may be wrong; the DNA end is better matched by TRBJ2-7. This CDR3 has 16 residues. The germline CDR1 and CDR2 sequences are SEHNR and FQNEAQ (reference sequence). This chain's CDR3 is CASSSWDWLVYNEQYF. The CDR3 nucleotides read TGTGCCAGCAGCTCCTGGGACTGGCTGGTCTACAATGAGCAGTACTTC.

The chain has TRBV20-1 and TRBJ2-1; D is ambiguous. V was pared by 4 bases and J by 10 bases, with 14 bases between. The germline V gene encodes CDR1 DFQATT and CDR2 SNEGSKA (reference sequence). The CDR3 extends over 12 amino acids. This CDR3 is CSAKPGTYEQFF. For the CDR3, the DNA is TGCAGTGCTAAACCAGGAACCTACGAGCAGTTCTTC.

This chain connects TRBV4-2 to TRBJ2-2, with 9 bases lining up with TRBD2. The germline V gene encodes CDR1 LGHNA and CDR2 YNFKEQ. There are 15 residues in the CDR3. The J segment lost 5 bases and the V segment lost 5 bases, leaving 6 bases of the junction unmatched. As DNA, the CDR3 is TGTGCCAGCAGCGGGCTAGCGGGAAAAACCGGGGAGCTGTTTTTT. This encodes CASSGLAGKTGELFF.

The chain is built from TRBV7-2 and TRBJ2-1; possible D gene TRBD2, 6 bases. The CDR3 extends over 15 amino acids. Trimming took off 3 bases at V and 3 bases at J, with 12 bases between the two ends. The germline V gene has CDR1 SGHTA and CDR2 FQGNSA. In nucleotides, the CDR3 is TGTGCCAGCAGCTTCCTTAACGGGGGCTACAATGAGCAGTTCTTC. This gives the protein CASSFLNGGYNEQFF.

This clonotype was picked up a small number of times. The chain uses TRBV7-3 and TRBJ2-4, with D possibly matching TRBD1 (6 bases). The closer fit of TRBJ2-5 to the DNA end suggests the J call may be wrong. This CDR3 is 15 amino acids long. Germline V gene lookup returns CDR1 SGHTA and CDR2 FQGTGA. The CDR3 DNA follows: TGTGCCAGCAGCAGCACGGGACACGGAGTGGAGACCCAGTACTTC. As protein: CASSSTGHGVETQYF.

This clonotype has only a few counts. This chain uses TRBV12-3 or TRBV12-4 with TRBJ2-3, with TRBD1 matching over 9 bases. Trimming at V came to 5 bases and at J to 5 bases, leaving 11 bases not matched to a gene. The CDR3 spans 16 residues. The CDR3 DNA reads as TGTGCCAGCAGTGGGGGACAGGGCTGGGCTGGAGATACGCAGTATTTT. Its protein is CASSGGQGWAGDTQYF.

The DNA of the CDR3 is TGCGCCAGCAGCCCCGTACTAGCGGGGGGGCAACTATACAATGAGCAGTTCTTC. Translated, it gives CASSPVLAGGQLYNEQFF. The chain has TRBV4-1 and TRBJ2-1; 13 positions match TRBD2. This CDR3 has 18 residues. The V gene's germline CDR1 is MGHRA and CDR2 YSYEKL. The junction had 10 bases not matched to a gene; V was cut back by 4 bases and J by 4 bases.

This clonotype has more than one count but fewer than ten. J is TRBJ1-2 and V is TRBV29-1; the D gene is possibly TRBD1 (6 bases). The CDR3 consists of 12 residues. With 7 bases removed from V and 4 bases from J, the gap between germline ends came to 13 bases. Germline V CDR1 and CDR2: SQVTM, ANQGSEA. The CDR3 DNA is TGCAGCGGATATAGGGGGTCCTATGGCTACACCTTC. Translation gives CSGYRGSYGYTF.

This clonotype appeared a few times. The rearrangement uses TRBV4-3 and TRBJ2-1; possible D gene TRBD1, 6 bases. The CDR3 contains 13 residues. In germline, CDR1 is LGHNA, CDR2 YSLEER. V was cut by 3 bases and J by 8 bases, with 11 bases left in between. The CDR3 spells CASSQSAGDEQFF. The CDR3, as DNA: TGCGCCAGCAGCCAGAGCGCAGGGGATGAGCAGTTCTTC.

This chain connects TRBV2 to TRBJ2-7; no definite D call. The germline CDR1 and CDR2 sequences are SNHLY and FYNNEI. The length of the CDR3 is 14 residues. Trimming cost V 4 bases and J 2 bases, with 12 bases left between them. The CDR3 DNA sequence: TGTGCCAGCAGTGGGTGGCGAAAGACCTACGAGCAGTACTTC. Translated, it gives CASSGWRKTYEQYF.

The V call is TRBV29-1, the J call TRBJ2-3, with 7 positions matching TRBD2. This CDR3 is built from 13 residues. The J segment lost 7 bases and the V segment lost 0 bases, leaving 4 bases of the junction unmatched. In germline, CDR1 is SQVTM, CDR2 ANQGSEA. CDR3 nucleotides: TGCAGCGTTGAAGACCGGACTAGAAATACGCAGTATTTT. Translated: CSVEDRTRNTQYF.

This clonotype came up many times. V and J are TRBV20-1 and TRBJ1-2; 8 positions agree with TRBD1. V dropped 3 bases and J dropped 3; count of bases not matched to a gene: 3. The V gene's germline CDR1 is DFQATT and CDR2 SNEGSKA (reference sequence). This CDR3 comprises 13 residues. Here the CDR3 reads CSASKTGDYGYTF. The CDR3 DNA reads as TGCAGTGCTAGTAAGACAGGGGACTATGGCTACACCTTC.